The T cell receptor (beta chain) under discussion was sequenced for a study of cytomegalovirus exposure and HLA in healthy donors. For the study at large: Of all 400 or so donors who were genotyped, under 90% belonged to the Caucasian-associated ancestry cluster.

The study, taken as a whole, reports: When presence/absence was analysed, sequencing depth was taken to be roughly uniform across donors.

It was with 60 Vbeta and 13 Jbeta primers that the PCR ran. The assay was immunoSEQ multiplex PCR, and TCRdb's table has in-frame clones only and misses some. The repertoire consists of approximately 150,000 clones, with 50% to 75% occurring once and the leading ten covering about 3%. This CDR3 contains 18 residues. CDR1 is LNHDA and CDR2 is SQIVND in the germline V gene (reference sequence). The V and J ends lost 4 bases and 4 bases, in that order; junction bases with no gene match: 11. Concerning this clone: Antigen unknown.

The source is a woman aged 25 to 39 in good health and CMV-seropositive. The rearrangement joins TRBV19 to TRBJ2-2; TRBD2 matches 11 bases. Sequencing was done on a sample of PBMCs. DNA for the CDR3: TGTGCCAGTAGTACCCCCCGAGCTAGCGGGAGGCCCACCGGGGAGCTGTTTTTT. The encoded protein is CASSTPRASGRPTGELFF.